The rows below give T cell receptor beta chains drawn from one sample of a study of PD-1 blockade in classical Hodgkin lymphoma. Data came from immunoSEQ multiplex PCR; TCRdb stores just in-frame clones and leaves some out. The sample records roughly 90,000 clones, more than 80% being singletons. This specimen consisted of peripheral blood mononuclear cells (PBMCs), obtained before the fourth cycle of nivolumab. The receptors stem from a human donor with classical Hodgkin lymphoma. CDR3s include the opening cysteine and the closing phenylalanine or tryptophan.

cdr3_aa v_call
CASSLQGADYEQYF TRBV5-1
CASSPQVQETQYF TRBV5-1
CAISDIRKGRDTEAFF TRBV10-3
CASSLVQGANYEQYF TRBV5-4
CASSLALLGRGAAGELFF TRBV7-2
CAISRASTNEKLFF TRBV10-3
CASSSVGQSDFF TRBV28
CASSQEGAGGGRQFF TRBV4-3
CSVEVGRASVF TRBV29-1
CASSESRFGPNTGELFF TRBV10-2
CASGTGVETQYF TRBV28
CASSGGSSGGYNEQFF TRBV5-1
CAISPGTGTNYGYTF TRBV6-5
CASSDWSSGYNEQFF TRBV6-4
CASSLAGTGGQETQYF TRBV5-1
CASSHPTGNEQYF TRBV11-3
CASSSNPQPGPPNTEAFF TRBV2
CASSFRGARDGELFF TRBV5-1
CSARTRNTEAFF TRBV29-1
CASSFYRQGGRETQYF TRBV5-8
CASSSQVNTEAFF TRBV11-1
CASSYQGQDNQPQHF TRBV6-5
CASSLLPPGVSYSTDTQYF TRBV7-9
CASSLLAGGPSSYEQYF TRBV5-1
CASSQLHRAGGYTF TRBV13
CAIGGQNSYEQYF TRBV27
CASSSDQGYQPQHF TRBV19
CASSHSGRPAAEQFF TRBV11-2
CASSFQGGNQPQHF TRBV9
CASSDGLAGVGGHNEQFF TRBV5-4
CASSGPSRDLKETQYF TRBV2
CATSRGGTSYAEQYF TRBV15
CASSEDVLGGYTF TRBV6-1
CASSMPGAHTDTQYF TRBV7-9
CASSPTGRYEQYF TRBV5-6
CASSYSPVNYGYTF TRBV6-5
CASSLRQSEQFF TRBV7-2
CAWSQLAGLAKNIQYF TRBV30
CAIGDRLRSGANVLTF TRBV19
CAIQGERVEQFF TRBV6-1
CASSLVQELWSAEAFF TRBV7-8
CAWSRINGDEQYF TRBV30
CAISERGDGNYGYTF TRBV10-3
CASSIRSTGGNEKLFF TRBV19
CASSLRGTEAFF TRBV7-2